This TCR beta chain was recorded in a study of monozygotic twins with inflammatory bowel disease. Study findings and constraints: Twins classed as concordant or discordant showed no difference in repertoire similarity, possibly from limited power. Twins with IBD had fewer clonotypes in common with others than healthy twins, particularly during disease activity. Lower TCRbeta diversity (inverse Simpson) was seen in IBD patients than in healthy co-twins.

Germline CDR1 is MNHEY and CDR2 is SVGAGI. The CDR3 is 13 residues long. To note about this clonotype: Its antigen remains unidentified.

From the 5' RACE reads, TCRdb lists one entry per CDR3 protein and no DNA. The sample yields some 330,000 distinct CDR3 sequences, of which the top ten take up 5.6%. The sequence was collected from a human donor with ulcerative colitis or Crohn's disease, or a healthy co-twin of an affected twin (not recorded which). What was sequenced was blood. This sequence joins TRBV6-5 and TRBJ2-2. The CDR3: CASRYPGTGELFF.